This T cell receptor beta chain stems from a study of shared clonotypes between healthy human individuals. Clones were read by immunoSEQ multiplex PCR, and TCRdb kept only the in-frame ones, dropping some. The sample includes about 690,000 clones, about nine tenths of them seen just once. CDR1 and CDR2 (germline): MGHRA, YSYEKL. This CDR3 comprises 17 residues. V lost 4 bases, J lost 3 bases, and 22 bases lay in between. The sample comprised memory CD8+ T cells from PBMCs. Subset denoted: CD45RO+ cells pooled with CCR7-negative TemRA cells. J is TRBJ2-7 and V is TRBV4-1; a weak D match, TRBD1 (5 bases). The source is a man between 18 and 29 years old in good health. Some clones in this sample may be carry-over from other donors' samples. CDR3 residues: CASSPWGRPVQVYEQYF. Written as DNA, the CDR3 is TGCGCCAGCAGCCCTTGGGGCAGGCCAGTACAAGTCTACGAGCAGTACTTC.